Listed below are T cell receptor beta chains from one sample, sequenced in a study of OX40 agonist ivuxolimab in advanced cancers. Assay used: immunoSEQ multiplex PCR; TCRdb lists only in-frame clones, some missing. The table includes some 97,000 clones, around 90% detected once. Sequencing used CD4+ or CD8+ T cells sorted from blood, obtained in a trial of the OX40 agonist ivuxolimab. All receptors come from an adult with an advanced solid tumor such as melanoma, head and neck, liver or kidney cancer. Both conserved end residues are trimmed from each CDR3. Each record gives: CDR3 length, J gene, V gene, CDR3 protein.

>12|TRBJ2-3|TRBV4-3
ASSRSGGRNTQY
>12|TRBJ2-7|TRBV28
ASSFPGQYYEQY
>13|TRBJ1-4|TRBV9
ASSSSLATNEKLF
>11|TRBJ2-7|TRBV6-1
ASSVIGPYEQY
>11|TRBJ1-1|TRBV19
ASSMGDRTEAF
>14|TRBJ1-1|TRBV7-2
ASSSRTGGVGTEAF
>13|TRBJ2-1|TRBV7-2
ASSASRSSYNEQF
>13|TRBJ1-2|TRBV9
ASSGTGHLNYGYT
>11|TRBJ2-6|TRBV28
ASSFSGANVLT
>12|TRBJ2-5|TRBV7-2
ASSLAGGRQTQY
>13|TRBJ2-7|TRBV7-2
ASSLNGRAVDEQY
>11|TRBJ2-1|TRBV27
ASSLTRRNEQF
>13|TRBJ2-7|TRBV6-1
ASINGAGPAGEQY
>13|TRBJ2-1|TRBV4-3
ASSQEPFGYNEQF
>11|TRBJ1-4|TRBV7-2
ASSQGLLEKLF
>13|TRBJ2-1|TRBV6-1
ASSARIGSYNEQF
>11|TRBJ1-5|TRBV7-2
ASSFDRRQPQH